This entry concerns a single T cell receptor (beta chain). Antigen: not known. The germline and genes are mouse ones. The observed sequence ends 1 residue before the CDR3 terminus, with the missing tail filled in from the germline J gene. Method: immunoSEQ multiplex PCR; TCRdb's copy keeps in-frame clones and lacks some. The sample shows approximately 50,000 clones, about 73% of them seen only once. This entry comes from a study of tissue T cells after allogeneic stem cell transplantation. Study findings and constraints: Few T cell clones were shared across patients, but motif clusters showed tissue-specific shared signatures. TCR repertoires tracked anatomic similarity, regardless of disease or transplant status. Blood and spleen captured only part of the tissue TCR repertoire.

This CDR3 spans 11 amino acids. CDR1 is SNHLY and CDR2 is FYNGKV in the germline V gene (reference sequence). V gave up 5 bases and J gave up 3 bases, with 4 bases separating them. The chain recombines TRBV3 with TRBJ1-1; D call uncertain. What was sequenced was sorted cells pooled from one or two spleens. The sequence was obtained from a pool of C57BL/6 mice in good health. The CDR3 here is CASSPDTEVFF. The part of the CDR3 DNA that was read is TGTGCCAGCAGCCCTGACACAGAAGTCTTC. The full variable domain, with the rest looked up from reference TRBV3 and TRBJ1-1, is GPKVLQIPSHQIIDMGQMVTLNCDPVSNHLYFYWYKQILGQQMEFLVNFYNGKVMEKSKLFKDQFSVERPDGSYFTLKIQPTALEDSAVYFCASSPDTEVFFGKGTRLTVV.